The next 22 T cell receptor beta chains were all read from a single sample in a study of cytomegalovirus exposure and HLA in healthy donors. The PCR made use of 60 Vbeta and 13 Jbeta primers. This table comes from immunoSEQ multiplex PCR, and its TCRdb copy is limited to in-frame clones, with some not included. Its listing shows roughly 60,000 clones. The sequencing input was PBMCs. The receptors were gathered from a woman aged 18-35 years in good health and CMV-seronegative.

The CDR3 nucleotides read TGTGCCAGCAGCCCCACGGCGGGTCCCACGGGGGAGCTGTTTTTT. Translating gives CASSPTAGPTGELFF. The J gene is TRBJ2-2, the V gene TRBV5-6, with D maybe TRBD2 (5 bases). The CDR3 totals 15 residues. In germline, CDR1 is SGHDT, CDR2 YYEEEE. Trimming removed 4 bases at V and 8 bases at J, with 18 bases between.

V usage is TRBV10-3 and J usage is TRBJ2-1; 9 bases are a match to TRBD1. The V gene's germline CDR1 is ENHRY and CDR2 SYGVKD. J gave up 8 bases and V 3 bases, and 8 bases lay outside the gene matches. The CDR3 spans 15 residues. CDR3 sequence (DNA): TGTGCCATCAGTGATCCCGGGACAGGGTCATATGAGCAGTTCTTC. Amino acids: CAISDPGTGSYEQFF.

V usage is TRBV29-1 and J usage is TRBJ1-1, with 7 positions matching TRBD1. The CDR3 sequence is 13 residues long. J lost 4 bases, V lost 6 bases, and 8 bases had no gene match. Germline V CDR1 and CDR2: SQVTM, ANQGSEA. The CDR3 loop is CSVKDRVATEAFF. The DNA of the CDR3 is TGCAGCGTGAAAGACAGGGTTGCCACTGAAGCTTTCTTT. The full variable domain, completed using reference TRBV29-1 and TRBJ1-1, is SAVISQKPSRDICQRGTSLTIQCQVDSQVTMMFWYRQQPGQSLTLIATANQGSEATYESGFVIDKFPISRPNLTFSTLTVSNMSPEDSSIYLCSVKDRVATEAFFGQGTRLTVV.

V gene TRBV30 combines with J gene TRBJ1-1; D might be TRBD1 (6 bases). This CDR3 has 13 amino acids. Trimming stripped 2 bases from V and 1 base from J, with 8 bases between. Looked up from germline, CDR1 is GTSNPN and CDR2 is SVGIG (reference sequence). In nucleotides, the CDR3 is TGTGCCTGGAGTTGGGGGCAGAACACTGAAGCTTTCTTT. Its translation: CAWSWGQNTEAFF.

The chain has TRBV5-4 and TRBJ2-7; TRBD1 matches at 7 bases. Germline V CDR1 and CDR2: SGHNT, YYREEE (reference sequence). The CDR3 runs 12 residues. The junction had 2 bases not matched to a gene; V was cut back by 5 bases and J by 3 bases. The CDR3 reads CASRDRDYEQYF. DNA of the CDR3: TGTGCCAGCAGAGACAGGGACTACGAGCAGTACTTC.

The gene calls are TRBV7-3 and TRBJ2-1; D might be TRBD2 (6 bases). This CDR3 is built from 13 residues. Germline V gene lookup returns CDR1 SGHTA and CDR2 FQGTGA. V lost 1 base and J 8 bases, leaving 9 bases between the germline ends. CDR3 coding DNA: TGTGCCAGCAGCTTAATATGGGGGGATGAGCAGTTCTTC. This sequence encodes CASSLIWGDEQFF.

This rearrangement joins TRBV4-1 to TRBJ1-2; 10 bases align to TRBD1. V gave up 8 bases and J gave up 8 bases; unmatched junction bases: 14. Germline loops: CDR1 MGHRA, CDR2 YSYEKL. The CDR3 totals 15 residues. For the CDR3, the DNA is TGCGCCAGCCAAGAAGACCCCGGGACAGGGGTAGGCTACACCTTC. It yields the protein CASQEDPGTGVGYTF.

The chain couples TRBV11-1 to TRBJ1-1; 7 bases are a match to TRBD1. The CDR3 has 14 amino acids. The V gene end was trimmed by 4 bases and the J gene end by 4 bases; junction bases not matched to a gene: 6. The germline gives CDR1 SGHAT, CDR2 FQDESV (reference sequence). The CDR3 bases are TGTGCCAGCAGCTCACAGGGGCCGCTCACTGAAGCTTTCTTT. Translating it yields CASSSQGPLTEAFF. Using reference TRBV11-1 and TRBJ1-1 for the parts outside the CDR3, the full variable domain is EAEVAQSPRYKITEKSQAVAFWCDPISGHATLYWYRQILGQGPELLVQFQDESVVDDSQLPKDRFSAERLKGVDSTLKIQPAELGDSAMYLCASSSQGPLTEAFFGQGTRLTVV.

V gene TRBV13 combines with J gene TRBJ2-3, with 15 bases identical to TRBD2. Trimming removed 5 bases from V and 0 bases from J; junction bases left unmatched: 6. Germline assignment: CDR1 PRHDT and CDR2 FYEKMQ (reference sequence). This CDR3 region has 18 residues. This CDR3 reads CASSLRTSGRGSTDTQYF. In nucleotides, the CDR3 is TGTGCCAGCAGCCTCCGGACTAGCGGGAGGGGAAGCACAGATACGCAGTATTTT.

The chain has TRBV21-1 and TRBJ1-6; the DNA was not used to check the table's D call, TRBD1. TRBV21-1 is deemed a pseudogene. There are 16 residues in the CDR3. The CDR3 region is CASSQTVEDRYSPLHF. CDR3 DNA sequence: TGTGCCAGCAGCCAGACAGTAGAAGATCGGTATTCACCCCTCCACTTT.

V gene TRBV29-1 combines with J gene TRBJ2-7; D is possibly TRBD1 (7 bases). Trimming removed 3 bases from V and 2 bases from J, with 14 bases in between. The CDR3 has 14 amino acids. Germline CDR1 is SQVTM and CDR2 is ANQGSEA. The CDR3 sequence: CSVEEGANAYEQYF. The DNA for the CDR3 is TGCAGCGTTGAGGAGGGGGCCAACGCCTACGAGCAGTACTTC.

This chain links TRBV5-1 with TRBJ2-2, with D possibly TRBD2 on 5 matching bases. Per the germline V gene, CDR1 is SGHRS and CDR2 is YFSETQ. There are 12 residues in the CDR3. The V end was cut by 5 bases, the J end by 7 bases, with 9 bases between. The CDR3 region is CASRRDGGELFF. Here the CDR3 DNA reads TGCGCCAGCAGGAGGGATGGCGGGGAGCTGTTTTTT.

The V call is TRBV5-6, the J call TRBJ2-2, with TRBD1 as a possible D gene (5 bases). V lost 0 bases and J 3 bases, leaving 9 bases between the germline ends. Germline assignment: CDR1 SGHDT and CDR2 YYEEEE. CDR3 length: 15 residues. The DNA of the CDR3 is TGTGCCAGCAGCTTGGTCCAGGGTGACACCGGGGAGCTGTTTTTT. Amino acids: CASSLVQGDTGELFF.

CDR3 DNA: TGTGCCAGCAGCCGTGACAACCAAGAGACCCAGTACTTC. It yields the protein CASSRDNQETQYF. This chain joins TRBV28 and TRBJ2-5, with D uncertain. The length of the CDR3 is 13 residues. V was clipped by 6 bases and J by 0 bases, with 8 bases between them. Germline loops: CDR1 MDHEN, CDR2 SYDVKM.

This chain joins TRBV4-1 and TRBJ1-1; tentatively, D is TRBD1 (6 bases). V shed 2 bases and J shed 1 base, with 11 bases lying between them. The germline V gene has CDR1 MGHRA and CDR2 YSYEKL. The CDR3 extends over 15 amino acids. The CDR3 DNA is TGCGCCAGCAGCCAACATGGGGGCCCGAACACTGAAGCTTTCTTT. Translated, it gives CASSQHGGPNTEAFF.

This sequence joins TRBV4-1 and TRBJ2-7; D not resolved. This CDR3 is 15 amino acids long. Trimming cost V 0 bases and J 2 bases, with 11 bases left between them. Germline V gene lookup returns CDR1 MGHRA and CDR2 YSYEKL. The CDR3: CASSQDLGSAYEQYF. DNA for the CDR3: TGCGCCAGCAGCCAAGATTTGGGCTCCGCCTACGAGCAGTACTTC.

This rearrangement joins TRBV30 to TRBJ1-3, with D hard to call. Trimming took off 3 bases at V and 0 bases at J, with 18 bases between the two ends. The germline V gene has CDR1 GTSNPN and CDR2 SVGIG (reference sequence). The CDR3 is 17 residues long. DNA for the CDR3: TGTGCCTGGAGCCCTACCCGACTGTTTAACTCTGGAAACACCATATATTTT. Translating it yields CAWSPTRLFNSGNTIYF.

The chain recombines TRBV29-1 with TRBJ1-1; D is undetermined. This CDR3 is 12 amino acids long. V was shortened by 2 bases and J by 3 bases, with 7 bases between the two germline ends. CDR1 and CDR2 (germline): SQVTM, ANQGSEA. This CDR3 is CSVESSDTEAFF. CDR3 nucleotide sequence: TGCAGCGTTGAATCGTCGGACACTGAAGCTTTCTTT.

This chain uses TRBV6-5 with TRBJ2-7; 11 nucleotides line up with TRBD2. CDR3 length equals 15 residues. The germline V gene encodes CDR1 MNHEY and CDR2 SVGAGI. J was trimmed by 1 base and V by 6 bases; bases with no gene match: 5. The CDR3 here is CASRIAGGPSYEQYF. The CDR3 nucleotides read TGTGCCAGCAGAATAGCGGGAGGGCCTTCCTACGAGCAGTACTTC.

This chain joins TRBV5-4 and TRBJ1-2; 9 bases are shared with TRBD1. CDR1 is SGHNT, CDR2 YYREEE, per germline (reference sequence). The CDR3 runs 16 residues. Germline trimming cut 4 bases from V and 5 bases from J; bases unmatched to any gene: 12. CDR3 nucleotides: TGTGCCAGCAGCCTGGAACTAATACAGGGGGCTTATGGCTACACCTTC. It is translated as CASSLELIQGAYGYTF.

The CDR3 here is CASSQGANIQYF. The DNA for the CDR3 is TGTGCCAGCAGTCAAGGGGCGAACATTCAGTACTTC. This rearrangement joins TRBV25-1 to TRBJ2-4, with D perhaps matching TRBD1 (5 bases). Germline V lookup: CDR1 MGHDK, CDR2 SYGVNS. This CDR3 has 12 residues. The ends were cut back, 5 bases at V and 7 bases at J, with 9 bases in the middle.

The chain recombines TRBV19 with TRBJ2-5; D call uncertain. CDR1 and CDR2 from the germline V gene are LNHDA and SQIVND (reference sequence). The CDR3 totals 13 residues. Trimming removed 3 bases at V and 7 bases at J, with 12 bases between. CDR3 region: CASSIGEAGTQYF. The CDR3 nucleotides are TGTGCCAGTAGTATCGGAGAGGCCGGGACCCAGTACTTC.